This T cell receptor beta chain appears in the sequencing data of a study of response to subunit inactivated influenza vaccine. A single record per CDR3 protein comes from TCRdb applying MiXCR to the RT-PCR reads. The table records around 750,000 distinct CDR3 sequences, approximately 22% of them present only once. The CDR3 totals 16 residues. V dropped 0 bases and J dropped 3 bases, with 18 bases sitting between them. Germline V CDR1 and CDR2: DFQATT, SNEGSKA (reference sequence). This sample comprised PBMCs from blood, obtained around 5 days after vaccination. V is TRBV20-1 and J is TRBJ2-7; possibly TRBD2 for D (5 bases). The receptor was isolated from a man in his fifties who received an inactivated influenza vaccine. CDR3 sequence: CSARDPLSSFIYEQYF. In DNA, the CDR3 is TGCAGTGCTAGAGATCCTTTGTCTAGCTTTATCTACGAGCAGTACTTC.